Shown below are 15 T cell receptor beta chains from a single sample sequenced in a study of T cell responses to AZD1222 COVID-19 vaccine. TCRdb keeps only in-frame clones here, not all; method: immunoSEQ multiplex PCR. The sample consists of around 87,000 clones, roughly nine tenths of them appearing once. Sequencing was performed on peripheral blood, taken 28 days after the second AZD1222 dose. These receptors all stem from an adult who received the AZD1222 COVID-19 vaccine.

V is TRBV11-3 and J is TRBJ2-1; D is ambiguous. Germline CDR1 is SGHNT and CDR2 is YENEEA. The V end was cut by 4 bases, the J end by 7 bases, with 8 bases between. The CDR3 extends over 12 amino acids. CDR3 bases: TGTGCCAGCAGCTCTATCCATAATGAGCAGTTCTTC. It yields the protein CASSSIHNEQFF.

The chain carries TRBV10-2 and TRBJ1-1; 7 bases align to TRBD1. V lost 8 bases and J lost 4; bases outside the gene matches: 10. Germline-derived CDR1 and CDR2 are WSHSY and SAAADI. CDR3 size: 14 residues. For the CDR3, the DNA is TGCGCCAGCCTCGCAGGGGGATCGGCCACTGAAGCTTTCTTT. Residues: CASLAGGSATEAFF.

Note on this clone: It is unclear where the CDR3 begins or ends on the DNA, so no DNA is shown, and the CDR3 is as TCRdb lists it. The rearrangement uses TRBV6-5 and TRBJ1-3. The CDR3 is made up of 15 amino acids, end residues included. Germline V gene lookup returns CDR1 MNHEY and CDR2 SVGAGI. The chain's CDR3 is CASSSSGYAGNTIYF.

The chain joins TRBV12-3 or TRBV12-4 to TRBJ2-2; weak D call: TRBD2 (6 bases). Trimming removed 9 bases at V and 3 bases at J, with 8 bases between. The CDR3 is 12 amino acids. CDR3 in DNA: TGTGCCAGTCTAGCGTACACCGGGGAGCTGTTTTTT. Protein sequence: CASLAYTGELFF.

CDR3 region: CASSPIMGDQPQHF. The CDR3 region has the DNA TGTGCCAGCTCACCCATTATGGGGGATCAGCCCCAGCATTTT. The chain joins TRBV18 to TRBJ1-5, with a weak D call TRBD1 (5 bases). Per the germline V gene, CDR1 is KGHSH and CDR2 is LQKENI. V was pared by 3 bases and J by 5 bases, with 11 bases between. The CDR3 extends over 14 amino acids. Combining the CDR3 with reference TRBV18 and TRBJ1-5 gives the whole variable domain NAGVMQNPRHLVRRRGQEARLRCSPMKGHSHVYWYRQLPEEGLKFMVYLQKENIIDESGMPKERFSAEFPKEGPSILRIQQVVRGDSAAYFCASSPIMGDQPQHFGDGTRLSIL.

The chain is built from TRBV9 and TRBJ1-2; no definite D call. V lost 3 bases and J 6 bases, leaving 9 bases between the germline ends. Germline-derived CDR1 and CDR2 are SGDLS and YYNGEE. The CDR3 covers 12 residues. CDR3 coding DNA: TGTGCCAGCAGCGACCCCTCCCATGGCTACACCTTC. Protein product: CASSDPSHGYTF.

The J gene is TRBJ1-1, the V gene TRBV3-1 (or the pseudogene TRBV3-2); D remains unclear. The CDR3 has 12 amino acids. The V end lost 3 bases, the J end lost 5 bases, and 7 bases lay between the germline ends. Germline V gene lookup returns CDR1 LGHDT and CDR2 YNNKEL (reference sequence). The CDR3 coding sequence is TGTGCCAGCAGCCACCCCGGGACTGAAGCTTTCTTT. It encodes CASSHPGTEAFF.

The CDR3 sequence: CSVERKGEYGYTF. DNA of the CDR3: TGCAGCGTTGAAAGGAAGGGAGAGTATGGCTACACCTTC. This chain connects TRBV29-1 to TRBJ1-2; D remains unclear. This CDR3 spans 13 amino acids. Germline lookup yields CDR1 SQVTM and CDR2 ANQGSEA. V shed 2 bases and J shed 5 bases, with 12 bases lying between them.

This rearrangement joins TRBV7-4 to TRBJ1-4; maybe TRBD1 (6 bases). The CDR3 extends over 16 amino acids. With 0 bases removed from V and 0 bases from J, the gap between germline ends came to 8 bases. Germline values: CDR1 SGHVT, CDR2 SQSDAQ. CDR3 sequence: CASSLAGQSTNEKLFF. The CDR3, as DNA: TGTGCCAGCAGCTTAGCTGGACAGTCAACTAATGAAAAACTGTTTTTT.

This chain joins TRBV11-2 and TRBJ2-3; 7 positions agree with TRBD1. The CDR3 extends over 17 amino acids. Germline-derived CDR1 and CDR2 are SGHAT and FQNNGV. V lost 5 bases and J lost 1; bases outside the gene matches: 12. The CDR3 nucleotides are TGTGCCAGCAGCGTTCAGGGGGTAACCCCTGGCACAGATACGCAGTATTTT. Translating it yields CASSVQGVTPGTDTQYF.

The chain combines TRBV19 with TRBJ2-7; tentatively, D is TRBD1 (6 bases). This CDR3 has 14 amino acids. V was shortened by 5 bases and J by 5 bases, with 16 bases between the two germline ends. CDR1 is LNHDA and CDR2 is SQIVND in the germline V gene (reference sequence). The DNA of the CDR3 is TGTGCCAGTAGTCCGCAAACAGGGAGCAACGAGCAGTACTTC. Translating it yields CASSPQTGSNEQYF.

The rearrangement uses TRBV30 and TRBJ1-2; 8 nucleotides match TRBD1. CDR3 length equals 16 residues. Trimming cost V 2 bases and J 4 bases; bases outside gene matches: 12. CDR1 and CDR2 (germline): GTSNPN, SVGIG (reference sequence). Here the CDR3 DNA reads TGTGCCTGGAGTTACGGGACAGGTCCTTGGGGCTATGGCTACACCTTC. This encodes CAWSYGTGPWGYGYTF.

This chain joins TRBV23-1 and TRBJ1-1, with 7 bases that match TRBD1. TRBV23-1 is recorded as an ORF, its role being uncertain. This CDR3 comprises 14 residues. V trimming: 6 bases; J trimming: 8 bases; junction bases outside the gene matches: 12. The CDR3 coding sequence is TGCGCCAGCAGGGACAGGACAAAAGGTCGCGAAGCTTTCTTT. Translated, it gives CASRDRTKGREAFF.

V usage is TRBV11-1 and J usage is TRBJ1-2, with 9 bases matching TRBD1. Trimming at V came to 5 bases and at J to 6 bases, leaving 7 bases not matched to a gene. CDR3 size: 14 residues. Germline V gene data show CDR1 as SGHAT and CDR2 as FQDESV (reference sequence). CDR3 DNA sequence: TGTGCCAGCAGCCCCGGGACAGGGCTCCATGGCTACACCTTC. Protein sequence: CASSPGTGLHGYTF.

The chain employs TRBV18 and TRBJ2-5; a possible D gene is TRBD2 (5 bases). The CDR3 is 15 amino acids. The germline V gene has CDR1 KGHSH and CDR2 LQKENI. The V gene lost 6 bases and the J gene lost 5 bases, with 19 bases spanning the gap. CDR3 sequence reads: CASSPRPYTRETQYF. Written as DNA, the CDR3 is TGTGCCAGCTCCCCCAGACCCTATACTAGGGAGACCCAGTACTTC.